This TCR beta chain was obtained from a study of cytomegalovirus exposure and HLA in healthy donors (TCRdb year 2017). Notes on the research overall: According to a later analysis, one platform produced both the 110 or so validation repertoires and the 670 or so repertoires of the first cohort. Along with the 666-subject first cohort, a separate validation cohort of over a hundred different subjects was used. The study aimed to test whether cataloging public T cell receptors could reveal signatures of past pathogen exposure. High-throughput TCR immunosequencing, statistical association of individual TCRs with disease status, and machine learning were combined to predict cytomegalovirus infection status. Overall study results and their limits: The authors suggested that the approach could potentially be generalized to other disease states and immunological phenotypes. In both the original and validation cohorts, the classifier was reported to diagnose cytomegalovirus status with high specificity and sensitivity. The validation cohort had no HLA typing available for a later analysis, so co-occurrence within that cohort was assessed over all 110 or so repertoires. A few of the identified cytomegalovirus-associated TCR beta chains were confirmed in vitro to be specific for cytomegalovirus antigens. In the study, roughly 160 TCR beta chains were listed as associated with cytomegalovirus. Across donors, most TCR sequences were observed very rarely, whereas some public TCRs were present in many individuals. Of the cluster scores, roughly 93% were above 0 in a later analysis, which found that TCRs clustered in the first cohort also tended to co-occur in the 120 validation repertoires.

Donors formed part of the validation cohort, which comprised 120 subjects and was distinct from the first cohort of 666 subjects. About this clone: No antigen is known for it. No base qualities exist here, and no much larger clone lies one base off it.

The library relied on the immunoSEQ multiplex PCR assay. The study's processing was this. A statistical classification framework was built to diagnose cytomegalovirus status from the catalog of TCR beta chain sequences. In its TCRdb copy, this immuneACCESS table keeps in-frame sequences only and misses some clones. Where compared with another copy, unresolved V genes explain less than half of these, and the others have no known cause. V and J calls and clone size are as listed in that table; D and trimming were resolved from the DNA. The sample data list some 150,000 clones, and about 87% of these were observed just once. The ten largest clones add up to 5.5% to 7% of the sample. Sequenced sample: PBMCs. The origin of this receptor is a woman aged 30 to 39 in good health and CMV-seropositive.

The CDR3 sequence is CASSETQGKGYTF. The bases read TGTGCCAGCAGTGAAACCCAGGGGAAGGGCTACACCTTC. The rearranged segments are TRBV2 and TRBJ1-2, with a tentative D gene TRBD1 over 6 matching bases. A distance of 12 bases separates the germline ends of V and J, which lose 2 bases and 8 bases respectively. Reading from cysteine to phenylalanine, the CDR3 counts 13 amino acids. The retained sequence is limited to the CDR3, 39 bases, with the frame set at the first base. The germline V gene gives CDR1 as SNHLY and CDR2 as FYNNEI.